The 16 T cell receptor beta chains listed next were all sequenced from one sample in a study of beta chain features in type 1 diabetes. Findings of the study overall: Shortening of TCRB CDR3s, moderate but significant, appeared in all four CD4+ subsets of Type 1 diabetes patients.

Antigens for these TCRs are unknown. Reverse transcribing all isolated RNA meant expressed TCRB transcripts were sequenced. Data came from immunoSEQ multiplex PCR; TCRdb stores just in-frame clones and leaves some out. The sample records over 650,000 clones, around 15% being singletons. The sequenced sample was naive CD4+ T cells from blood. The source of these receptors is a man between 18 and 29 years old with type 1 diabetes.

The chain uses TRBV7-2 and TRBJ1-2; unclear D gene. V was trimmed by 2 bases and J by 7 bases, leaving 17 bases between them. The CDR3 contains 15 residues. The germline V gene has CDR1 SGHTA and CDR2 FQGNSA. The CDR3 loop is CASSLTGGIIGGYTF. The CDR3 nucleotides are TGTGCCAGCAGCTTAACTGGTGGGATAATCGGTGGCTACACCTTC.

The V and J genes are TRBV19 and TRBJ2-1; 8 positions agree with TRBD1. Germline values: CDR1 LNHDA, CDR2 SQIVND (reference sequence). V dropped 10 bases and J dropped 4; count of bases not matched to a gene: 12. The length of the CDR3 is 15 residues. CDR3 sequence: CATKSGTGQYNEQFF. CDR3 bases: TGTGCCACCAAATCCGGGACAGGCCAATACAATGAGCAGTTCTTC. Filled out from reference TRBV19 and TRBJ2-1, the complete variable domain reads DGGITQSPKYLFRKEGQNVTLSCEQNLNHDAMYWYRQDPGQGLRLIYYSQIVNDFQKGDIAEGYSVSREKKESFPLTVTSAQKNPTAFYLCATKSGTGQYNEQFFGPGTRLTVL.

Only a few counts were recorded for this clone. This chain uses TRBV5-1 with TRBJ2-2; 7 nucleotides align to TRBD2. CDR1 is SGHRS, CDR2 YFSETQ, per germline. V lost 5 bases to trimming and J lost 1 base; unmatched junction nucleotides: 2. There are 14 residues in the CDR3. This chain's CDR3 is CASSQRENTGELFF. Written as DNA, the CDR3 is TGCGCCAGCAGTCAGCGGGAGAACACCGGGGAGCTGTTTTTT.

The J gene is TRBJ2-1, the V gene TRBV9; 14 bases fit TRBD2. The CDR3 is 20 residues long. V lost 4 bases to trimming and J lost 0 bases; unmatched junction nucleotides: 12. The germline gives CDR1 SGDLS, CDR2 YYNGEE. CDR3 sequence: CASSPRLAGGSRSSYNEQFF. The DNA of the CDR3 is TGTGCCAGCAGCCCCCGACTAGCGGGAGGGTCTAGGAGCTCCTACAATGAGCAGTTCTTC. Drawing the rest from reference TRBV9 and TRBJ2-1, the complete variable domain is DSGVTQTPKHLITATGQRVTLRCSPRSGDLSVYWYQQSLDQGLQFLIQYYNGEERAKGNILERFSAQQFPDLHSELNLSSLELGDSALYFCASSPRLAGGSRSSYNEQFFGPGTRLTVL.

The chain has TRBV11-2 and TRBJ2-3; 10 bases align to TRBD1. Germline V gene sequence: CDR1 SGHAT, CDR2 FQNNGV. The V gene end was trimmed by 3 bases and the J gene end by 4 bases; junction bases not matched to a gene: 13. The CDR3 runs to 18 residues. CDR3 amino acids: CASSFREGTGASSDTQYF. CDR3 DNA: TGTGCCAGCAGCTTCAGAGAGGGGACAGGGGCCAGTTCAGATACGCAGTATTTT.

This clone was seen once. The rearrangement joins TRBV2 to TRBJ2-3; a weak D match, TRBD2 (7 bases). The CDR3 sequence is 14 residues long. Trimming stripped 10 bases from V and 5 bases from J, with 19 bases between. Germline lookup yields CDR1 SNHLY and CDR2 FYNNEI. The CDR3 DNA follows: TGTGCCACCACCCTGGGGGGGCCGGGAGATACGCAGTATTTT. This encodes CATTLGGPGDTQYF.

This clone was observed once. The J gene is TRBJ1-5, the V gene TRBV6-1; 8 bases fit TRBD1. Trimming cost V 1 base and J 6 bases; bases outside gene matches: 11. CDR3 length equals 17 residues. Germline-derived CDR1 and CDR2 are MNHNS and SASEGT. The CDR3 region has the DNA TGTGCCAGCAGTGAAGTCCCCGGACAGGGATTGGGTCAGCCCCAGCATTTT. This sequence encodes CASSEVPGQGLGQPQHF.

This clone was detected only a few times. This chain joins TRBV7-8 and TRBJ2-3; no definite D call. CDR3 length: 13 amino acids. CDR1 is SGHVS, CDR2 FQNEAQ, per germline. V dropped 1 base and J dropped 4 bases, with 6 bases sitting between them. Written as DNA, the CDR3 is TGTGCCAGCAGCTTAGATTGGGCAGATACGCAGTATTTT. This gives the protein CASSLDWADTQYF. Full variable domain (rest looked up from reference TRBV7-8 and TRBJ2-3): GAGVSQSPRYKVAKRGQDVALRCDPISGHVSLFWYQQALGQGPEFLTYFQNEAQLDKSGLPSDRFFAERPEGSVSTLKIQRTQQEDSAVYLCASSLDWADTQYFGPGTRLTVL.

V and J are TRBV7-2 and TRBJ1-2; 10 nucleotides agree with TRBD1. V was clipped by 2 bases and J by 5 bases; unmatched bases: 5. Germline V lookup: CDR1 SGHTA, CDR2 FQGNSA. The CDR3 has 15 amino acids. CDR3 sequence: CASSLWRQGAYGYTF. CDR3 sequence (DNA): TGTGCCAGCAGCTTATGGAGACAGGGGGCTTATGGCTACACCTTC.

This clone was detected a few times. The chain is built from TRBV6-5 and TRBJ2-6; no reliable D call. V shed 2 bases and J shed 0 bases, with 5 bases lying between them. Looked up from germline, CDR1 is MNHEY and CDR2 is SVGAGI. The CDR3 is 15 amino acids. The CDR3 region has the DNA TGTGCCAGCAGTTACGTTGGCTCTGGGGCCAACGTCCTGACTTTC. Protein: CASSYVGSGANVLTF.

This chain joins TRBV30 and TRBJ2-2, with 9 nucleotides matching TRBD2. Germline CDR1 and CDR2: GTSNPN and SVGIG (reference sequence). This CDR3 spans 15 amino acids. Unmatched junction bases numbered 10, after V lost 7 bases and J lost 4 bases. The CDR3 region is CASPGRAGGTGELFF. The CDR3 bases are TGTGCCTCCCCGGGCCGAGCGGGGGGCACCGGGGAGCTGTTTTTT.

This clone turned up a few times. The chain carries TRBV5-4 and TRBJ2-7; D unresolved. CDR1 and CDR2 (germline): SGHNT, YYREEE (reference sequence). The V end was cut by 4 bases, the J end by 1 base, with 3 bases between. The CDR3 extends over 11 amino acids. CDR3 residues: CASSGSYEQYF. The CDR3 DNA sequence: TGTGCCAGCAGCGGATCCTACGAGCAGTACTTC.

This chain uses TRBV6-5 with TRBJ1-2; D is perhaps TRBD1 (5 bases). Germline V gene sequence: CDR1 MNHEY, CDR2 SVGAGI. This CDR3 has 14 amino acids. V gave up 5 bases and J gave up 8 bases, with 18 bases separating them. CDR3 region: CASSPRTGTSGYTF. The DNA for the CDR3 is TGTGCCAGCAGTCCGAGGACCGGGACTTCAGGCTACACCTTC.

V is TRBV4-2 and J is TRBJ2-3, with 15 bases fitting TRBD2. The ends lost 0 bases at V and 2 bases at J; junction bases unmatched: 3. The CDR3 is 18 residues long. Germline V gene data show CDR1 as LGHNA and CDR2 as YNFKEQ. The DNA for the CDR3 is TGTGCCAGCAGCCAAGAGGGACTAGCGGGAGGAAACACAGATACGCAGTATTTT. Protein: CASSQEGLAGGNTDTQYF.

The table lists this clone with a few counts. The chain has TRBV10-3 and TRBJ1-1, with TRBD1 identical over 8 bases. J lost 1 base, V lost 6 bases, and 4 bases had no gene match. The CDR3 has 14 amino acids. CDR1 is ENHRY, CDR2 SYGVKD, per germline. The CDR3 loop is CAISLDRANTEAFF. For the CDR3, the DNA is TGTGCCATCAGCCTGGACAGGGCGAACACTGAAGCTTTCTTT.

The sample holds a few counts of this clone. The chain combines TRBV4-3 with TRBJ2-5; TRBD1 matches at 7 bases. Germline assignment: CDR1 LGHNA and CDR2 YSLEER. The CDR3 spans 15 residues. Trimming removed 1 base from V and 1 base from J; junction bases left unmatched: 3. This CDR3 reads CASSQAGTVQETQYF. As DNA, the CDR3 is TGCGCCAGCAGCCAAGCGGGGACAGTCCAAGAGACCCAGTACTTC.